This entry lists 31 T cell receptor beta chains sequenced from one sample in a study of neurological immune-mediated disorders. TCRdb fed the 5' RACE reads into MiXCR, producing one record per CDR3 protein. The sample shows roughly 100,000 distinct CDR3 sequences, 3.5% to 4% of them seen only once. The sequenced material came from PBMCs. The source is a woman in her late teens or twenties with multiple sclerosis.

At least ten counts were recorded for this clonotype. The J gene is TRBJ2-7, the V gene TRBV4-2; TRBD2 is a possible D gene (7 bases). CDR3 size: 14 residues. Germline V CDR1 and CDR2: LGHNA, YNFKEQ. Trimming stripped 1 base from V and 2 bases from J, with 9 bases between. CDR3 coding DNA: TGTGCCAGCAGCCAAGGCGGGGGCGCCTACGAGCAGTACTTC. It encodes CASSQGGGAYEQYF.

This clonotype was seen many times. The chain has TRBV5-4 and TRBJ2-7; TRBD1 might be the D (5 bases). Trimming shortened V by 0 bases and J by 0 bases, and 7 bases separated the two germline ends. This CDR3 is built from 14 residues. Germline V gene lookup returns CDR1 SGHNT and CDR2 YYREEE (reference sequence). The CDR3 DNA is TGTGCCAGCAGCTTGGACAGGAACTCCTACGAGCAGTACTTC. Translation gives CASSLDRNSYEQYF.

This clonotype was seen many times. This chain joins TRBV11-2 and TRBJ2-7, with 9 bases that match TRBD2. V shed 2 bases and J 2 bases; nucleotides not matched to a gene: 4. The length of the CDR3 is 15 residues. Germline V gives CDR1 SGHAT, CDR2 FQNNGV. The CDR3 region is CASSLLAGTAYEQYF. The CDR3 DNA follows: TGTGCCAGCAGCTTACTAGCGGGGACTGCCTACGAGCAGTACTTC.

The rearrangement joins TRBV20-1 to TRBJ1-6; 7 bases match TRBD1. This CDR3 has 15 residues. Losses at the gene ends were 3 bases for V and 9 bases for J; bases not matched to a gene: 11. Germline values: CDR1 DFQATT, CDR2 SNEGSKA (reference sequence). CDR3 coding DNA: TGCAGTGCTAGTTACGGAGGGGGCGAAGCTTCACCCCTCCACTTT. Its translation: CSASYGGGEASPLHF.

This clonotype was recorded many times. The chain employs TRBV25-1 and TRBJ1-6, with D unclear. CDR1 and CDR2 (germline): MGHDK, SYGVNS. The CDR3 is made up of 14 amino acids. Trimming removed 5 bases at V and 6 bases at J, with 11 bases between. The CDR3 sequence is CASSYGSINSPLHF. The DNA of the CDR3 is TGTGCCAGCAGTTACGGGTCGATTAATTCACCCCTCCACTTT.

This clonotype was recorded many times. V is TRBV10-3 and J is TRBJ2-5, with D possibly TRBD2 on 5 matching bases. Trimming took 2 bases from V and 4 from J, leaving 5 bases between them. Germline lookup yields CDR1 ENHRY and CDR2 SYGVKD. This CDR3 region has 12 residues. CDR3 sequence: CAISELAETQYF. The CDR3 DNA reads as TGTGCCATCAGTGAGCTAGCAGAGACCCAGTACTTC.

This clonotype has a count of ten or more. The chain couples TRBV20-1 to TRBJ2-3; 8 nucleotides agree with TRBD2. The CDR3 extends over 16 amino acids. Germline CDR1 and CDR2: DFQATT and SNEGSKA (reference sequence). Trimming removed 1 base from V and 6 bases from J; junction bases left unmatched: 12. Here the CDR3 DNA reads TGCAGTGCTAGAGGCCCGGGACTAGACCACGTGGATACGCAGTATTTT. This translates into CSARGPGLDHVDTQYF.

This clonotype came up many times. CDR3: CASGGKIRQGLFSYEQYF. CDR3 bases: TGTGCCAGCGGTGGAAAAATTCGACAGGGACTCTTCTCCTACGAGCAGTACTTC. The V gene is TRBV7-9, the J gene TRBJ2-7; TRBD1 might be the D (7 bases). Trimming took off 8 bases at V and 0 bases at J, with 26 bases between the two ends. Germline V gene sequence: CDR1 SEHNR, CDR2 FQNEAQ (reference sequence). The CDR3 totals 18 residues.

This clonotype was detected ten times or more. The chain has TRBV29-1 and TRBJ1-1, with unresolved D. Between the trimmed V and J ends, which lost 7 bases and 3 bases, there was a span of 6 bases. This CDR3 spans 10 amino acids. Germline V gives CDR1 SQVTM, CDR2 ANQGSEA. The CDR3 DNA sequence: TGCAGCGCCAGATACACTGAAGCTTTCTTT. Translated, it gives CSARYTEAFF. Variable domain in full (rest from reference TRBV29-1 and TRBJ1-1): SAVISQKPSRDICQRGTSLTIQCQVDSQVTMMFWYRQQPGQSLTLIATANQGSEATYESGFVIDKFPISRPNLTFSTLTVSNMSPEDSSIYLCSARYTEAFFGQGTRLTVV.

The chain carries TRBV20-1 and TRBJ1-4, with no clear D. This CDR3 contains 15 residues. Germline assignment: CDR1 DFQATT and CDR2 SNEGSKA (reference sequence). V was cut by 0 bases and J by 0 bases, with 8 bases left in between. This CDR3 reads CSARDPRTTNEKLFF. CDR3 DNA sequence: TGCAGTGCTAGAGATCCCAGGACAACTAATGAAAAACTGTTTTTT.

This clonotype was seen many times. J is TRBJ1-1 and V is TRBV29-1, with 7 bases that match TRBD1. This CDR3 is built from 11 residues. Germline CDR1 and CDR2: SQVTM and ANQGSEA. V shed 8 bases and J 7 bases; nucleotides not matched to a gene: 7. The CDR3 DNA follows: TGCAGCACCCGACAGGGAGATGAAGCTTTCTTT. Encoded protein: CSTRQGDEAFF.

This clonotype has a count of ten or more. The chain links TRBV12-3 or TRBV12-4 to TRBJ2-2; D unresolved. The CDR3 sequence is 14 residues long. Between the trimmed V and J ends, which lost 5 bases and 1 base, there was a span of 8 bases. CDR3 nucleotide sequence: TGTGCCAGCAGTCCTCAGCTGAACACCGGGGAGCTGTTTTTT. This sequence encodes CASSPQLNTGELFF.

This clonotype was counted many times. The chain carries TRBV5-1 and TRBJ1-1; maybe TRBD1 (6 bases). V lost 4 bases and J lost 5, with 15 bases in between. Per germline, CDR1 SGHRS and CDR2 YFSETQ. This CDR3 has 14 amino acids. The CDR3 is CASSSTPGETEAFF. CDR3 sequence (DNA): TGCGCCAGCAGCAGCACGCCAGGGGAAACTGAAGCTTTCTTT.

This clonotype came up many times. The chain combines TRBV20-1 with TRBJ2-1; TRBD2 matches 8 bases. This CDR3 is 15 amino acids long. Germline V lookup: CDR1 DFQATT, CDR2 SNEGSKA (reference sequence). The CDR3 DNA reads TGCAGGCGCTCGGGTAGCGGGATCTGTAGAAATGAGCAGTTCTTC. This encodes CRRSGSGICRNEQFF.

This clonotype was seen at least ten times. The V gene is TRBV12-3 or TRBV12-4, the J gene TRBJ2-7; the D gene is possibly TRBD1 (6 bases). CDR3 length: 13 residues. The ends were cut back, 6 bases at V and 6 bases at J, with 15 bases in the middle. CDR3: CASSDYTGIEQYF. CDR3 DNA: TGTGCCAGCAGCGATTATACAGGGATCGAGCAGTACTTC.

In its sample, this clonotype is medium-sized. This CDR3 reads CAIKATSGGTQPRNEQFF. In DNA, the CDR3 is TGTGCCATCAAGGCAACTAGCGGGGGGACCCAGCCGAGGAATGAGCAGTTCTTC. The V call is TRBV10-3, the J call TRBJ2-1, with TRBD2 matching 12 bases. The CDR3 is 18 residues long. Trimming removed 7 bases from V and 7 bases from J; junction bases left unmatched: 17. Per the germline V gene, CDR1 is ENHRY and CDR2 is SYGVKD.

This clonotype was counted many times. This sequence joins TRBV10-2 and TRBJ1-1; D is possibly TRBD1 (5 bases). V was cut by 1 base and J by 1 base, with 19 bases left in between. The CDR3 totals 18 residues. In germline, CDR1 is WSHSY, CDR2 SAAADI. The chain's CDR3 is CASSELMSWRGRNTEAFF. The CDR3 DNA follows: TGCGCCAGCAGTGAGTTAATGAGCTGGAGGGGAAGGAACACTGAAGCTTTCTTT.

This clonotype was observed at least ten times. The genes are TRBV4-2 and TRBJ2-2; no clear D. CDR3 length: 15 amino acids. Trimming took 0 bases from V and 4 from J, leaving 9 bases between them. The germline V gene encodes CDR1 LGHNA and CDR2 YNFKEQ. CDR3 sequence reads: CASSQEGKSTGELFF. CDR3 nucleotides: TGTGCCAGCAGCCAAGAGGGGAAATCCACCGGGGAGCTGTTTTTT.

This clonotype was observed once. This sequence may be a read error, since a much larger clone differs from it by one base. This chain connects TRBV9 to TRBJ2-2; D is perhaps TRBD2 (6 bases). Germline assignment: CDR1 SGDLS and CDR2 YYNGEE. The CDR3 runs 14 residues. CDR3 residues: CASSSDMNTGALFF. In DNA form, the CDR3 reads TGTGCCAGTTCTAGCGACATGAACACCGGGGCGCTGTTTTTT.

This clonotype appeared many times. This chain joins TRBV28 and TRBJ1-1, with D unclear. The CDR3 runs 13 residues. The V gene lost 5 bases and the J gene lost 4 bases, with 11 bases spanning the gap. The germline V gene has CDR1 MDHEN and CDR2 SYDVKM. CDR3 sequence: CASSTDGPTEAFF. DNA for the CDR3: TGTGCCAGCAGTACGGACGGTCCCACTGAAGCTTTCTTT.

This clonotype showed up many times. The chain is built from TRBV6-6 and TRBJ1-4; 10 positions match TRBD1. The CDR3 length is 15 residues. The V and J ends lost 6 bases and 6 bases, in that order; junction bases with no gene match: 7. Germline lookup yields CDR1 MNHNY and CDR2 SVGAGI (reference sequence). CDR3: CASSQAGTGDEKLFF. In DNA, the CDR3 is TGTGCCAGCAGCCAGGCCGGGACAGGGGATGAAAAACTGTTTTTT.

V and J are TRBV4-1 and TRBJ1-5; tentatively, D is TRBD1 (6 bases). Germline V gene data show CDR1 as MGHRA and CDR2 as YSYEKL. V lost 0 bases to trimming and J lost 4 bases, with 19 bases between them. The CDR3 is 18 residues long. The CDR3 spells CASSQDSLGARLNQPQHF. The CDR3, as DNA: TGCGCCAGCAGCCAAGATTCGTTGGGGGCTAGGTTGAATCAGCCCCAGCATTTT.

This clonotype was seen at least ten times. This sequence joins TRBV6-1 and TRBJ1-2, with TRBD1 as a possible D gene (6 bases). The V and J ends lost 6 bases and 8 bases respectively, with 13 bases between them. Germline CDR1 is MNHNS and CDR2 is SASEGT. The CDR3 is 12 amino acids. Here the CDR3 reads CASRPQGSGYTF. In nucleotides, the CDR3 is TGTGCCAGCAGACCACAGGGAAGCGGCTACACCTTC.

This clonotype was detected ten times or more. This rearrangement joins TRBV7-6 to TRBJ1-3; D remains ambiguous. V was cut by 6 bases and J by 0 bases, with 6 bases left in between. Germline CDR1 is SGHVS and CDR2 is FNYEAQ. The CDR3 is 13 amino acids. The CDR3, as DNA: TGTGCCAGCAGTTACAGCTCTGGAAACACCATATATTTT. Translating it yields CASSYSSGNTIYF.

This clonotype was counted at least ten times. This chain uses TRBV25-1 with TRBJ2-2; D uncertain. Germline V lookup: CDR1 MGHDK, CDR2 SYGVNS. This CDR3 comprises 14 residues. Between the trimmed V and J ends, which lost 2 bases and 8 bases, there was a span of 12 bases. CDR3 amino acids: CASSEHQLTGELFF. The CDR3 DNA is TGTGCCAGCAGTGAACACCAGTTAACGGGGGAGCTGTTTTTT.

This clonotype was recorded at least ten times. The V and J genes are TRBV6-2 or TRBV6-3 and TRBJ2-7, with D possibly TRBD2 on 6 matching bases. Trimming left V 7 bases short and J 3 bases short, with 10 bases between. Germline V CDR1 and CDR2: MNHEY, SVGEGT. This CDR3 is 12 amino acids long. The CDR3 coding sequence is TGTGCCAGCACGGACTACTTCTACGAGCAGTACTTC. Amino acid sequence: CASTDYFYEQYF.

This clonotype has a count of ten or more. The V call is TRBV5-1, the J call TRBJ2-2, with 8 bases aligning to TRBD1. The CDR3 has 17 amino acids. CDR1 and CDR2 (germline): SGHRS, YFSETQ. Trimming cost V 2 bases and J 4 bases; bases outside gene matches: 10. This CDR3 reads CASSFTRTGMGTGELFF. The CDR3 bases are TGCGCCAGCAGCTTCACTAGGACAGGGATGGGCACCGGGGAGCTGTTTTTT.

The sample holds many counts of this clonotype. J is TRBJ2-6 and V is TRBV6-5, with D uncertain. Between the trimmed V and J ends, which lost 5 bases and 5 bases, there was a span of 7 bases. CDR1 is MNHEY, CDR2 SVGAGI, per germline. There are 13 residues in the CDR3. The CDR3 here is CASSVDRANVLTF. In DNA form, the CDR3 reads TGTGCCAGCAGTGTGGACCGGGCCAACGTCCTGACTTTC.

The chain has TRBV9 and TRBJ2-3, with 8 bases lining up with TRBD1. CDR3 size: 15 residues. The germline V gene has CDR1 SGDLS and CDR2 YYNGEE. V shed 2 bases, J shed 3 bases, and the junction held 5 bases outside the gene matches. CDR3 bases: TGTGCCAGCAGCGTTACAGGGGGAAAGACAGATACGCAGTATTTT. It is translated as CASSVTGGKTDTQYF.

This clonotype was counted ten times or more. The chain carries TRBV20-1 and TRBJ1-1; D might be TRBD1 (6 bases). Trimming removed 5 bases at V and 5 bases at J, with 15 bases between. Germline-derived CDR1 and CDR2 are DFQATT and SNEGSKA (reference sequence). The CDR3 runs 13 residues. DNA of the CDR3: TGCAGTGCTTCCGACAGGTTGGAGACTGAAGCTTTCTTT. Encoded protein: CSASDRLETEAFF.

The sample holds many counts of this clonotype. The V gene is TRBV9, the J gene TRBJ2-5; 11 bases line up with TRBD1. V dropped 2 bases and J dropped 5; count of bases not matched to a gene: 5. Germline CDR1 SGDLS, CDR2 YYNGEE. This CDR3 has 15 residues. CDR3 nucleotides: TGTGCCAGCAGCGTTAGGACAGGGGGCGTTGAGACCCAGTACTTC. Amino acid sequence: CASSVRTGGVETQYF.